Listed here are 23 T cell receptor beta chains from one sample, sequenced in a study of cytomegalovirus exposure and HLA in healthy donors. It was with 60 Vbeta and 13 Jbeta primers that the PCR ran. Using immunoSEQ multiplex PCR, the repertoire was profiled, and TCRdb retains in-frame clones only, with some absent. Counted here are 100,000 to 150,000 clones, around 72% occurring once; the ten biggest clones make up about 1.8%. What was sequenced was PBMCs. Source of these receptors: a woman aged 40 to 55 in good health and CMV-seronegative.

The genes are TRBV5-1 and TRBJ2-7; 7 bases map to TRBD1. The CDR3 length is 14 residues. Germline lookup yields CDR1 SGHRS and CDR2 YFSETQ. V lost 4 bases and J lost 2; bases outside the gene matches: 6. The CDR3 nucleotides are TGCGCCAGCAGCCCCGACAGGGTTCCCTACGAGCAGTACTTC. Translating it yields CASSPDRVPYEQYF.

This rearrangement joins TRBV5-6 to TRBJ2-5; no clear D. There are 14 residues in the CDR3. The germline CDR1 and CDR2 sequences are SGHDT and YYEEEE. V gave up 3 bases and J gave up 5 bases, with 14 bases separating them. The CDR3 reads CASSWARYGETQYF. The CDR3 region has the DNA TGTGCCAGCAGCTGGGCCAGGTATGGCGAGACCCAGTACTTC.

The chain employs TRBV29-1 and TRBJ1-3, with 7 positions matching TRBD1. The CDR3 consists of 13 residues. V shed 6 bases and J 3 bases; nucleotides not matched to a gene: 5. Germline values: CDR1 SQVTM, CDR2 ANQGSEA. CDR3 loop: CSVSGQDGNTIYF. CDR3 sequence (DNA): TGCAGCGTGTCAGGACAGGATGGAAACACCATATATTTT.

This chain joins TRBV30 and TRBJ2-3; TRBD1 might be the D (5 bases). This CDR3 is 14 amino acids long. CDR1 and CDR2 from the germline V gene are GTSNPN and SVGIG (reference sequence). With 0 bases removed from V and 2 bases from J, the gap between germline ends came to 9 bases. CDR3: CAWSVQAVTDTQYF. CDR3 sequence (DNA): TGTGCCTGGAGTGTACAGGCGGTCACAGATACGCAGTATTTT.

Concerning this clone: The same CDR3 also results from other DNA sequences found in this sample. J is TRBJ2-5 and V is TRBV2; 7 bases are shared with TRBD2. The junction had 5 bases not matched to a gene; V was cut back by 3 bases and J by 4 bases. The CDR3 is 14 residues long. From germline, CDR1 is SNHLY and CDR2 FYNNEI. The CDR3 nucleotides are TGTGCCAGCAGTGAGGTACCGGGAGGAGAGACCCAGTACTTC. Translating gives CASSEVPGGETQYF.

The gene calls are TRBV6-1 and TRBJ1-1, with D tentatively TRBD1 (6 bases). In germline, CDR1 is MNHNS, CDR2 SASEGT. Trimming took off 5 bases at V and 5 bases at J, with 12 bases between the two ends. The CDR3 spans 13 residues. CDR3 DNA: TGTGCCAGCAGTATACAGGGTGGGACTGAAGCTTTCTTT. It is translated as CASSIQGGTEAFF.

Details on this clone: Germline and junction disagree at one end, which may indicate a read error. This sequence joins TRBV7-9 and TRBJ1-6; TRBD1 aligns across 8 bases. This CDR3 region has 16 residues. The germline V gene encodes CDR1 SEHNR and CDR2 FQNEAQ (reference sequence). CDR3 in DNA: TGTGCCAGCAGCTTACCAGGGGGCTCGATTAATTCACGCCTCCACTTT. Its protein is CASSLPGGSINSRLHF.

In DNA, the CDR3 is TGTGCCAGCAGCCCCAACCGACTAGCGGGAGAAAACATTCAGTACTTC. This sequence encodes CASSPNRLAGENIQYF. The chain uses TRBV7-3 and TRBJ2-4, with 12 positions matching TRBD2. The CDR3 is 16 residues long. CDR1 and CDR2 (germline): SGHTA, FQGTGA. V lost 5 bases and J lost 5; bases outside the gene matches: 7.

The gene calls are TRBV13 and TRBJ2-7; 12 bases align to TRBD2. Germline V lookup: CDR1 PRHDT, CDR2 FYEKMQ (reference sequence). There are 17 residues in the CDR3. With 7 bases clipped from V and 4 bases from J, the junction kept 14 bases outside the gene matches. CDR3 loop: CASTPSVLAGGRYEQYF. DNA for the CDR3: TGTGCCAGCACCCCGAGCGTTCTAGCGGGGGGGCGGTACGAGCAGTACTTC.

The J gene is TRBJ1-2, the V gene TRBV19, with 7 bases matching TRBD1. This CDR3 spans 14 amino acids. Germline trimming cut 5 bases from V and 4 bases from J; bases unmatched to any gene: 7. CDR1 and CDR2 from the germline V gene are LNHDA and SQIVND (reference sequence). As DNA, the CDR3 is TGTGCCAGTAGTCCGTCGACAGGGCCCTATGGCTACACCTTC. Translated, it gives CASSPSTGPYGYTF.

The chain carries TRBV29-1 and TRBJ1-1, with TRBD1 matching 7 bases. Trimming took 8 bases from V and 3 from J; bases not matched to a gene: 12. The germline CDR1 and CDR2 sequences are SQVTM and ANQGSEA. This CDR3 has 14 residues. The CDR3 nucleotides are TGCAGCCCTGGACAGGACCTTGGGGACACTGAAGCTTTCTTT. This sequence encodes CSPGQDLGDTEAFF.

This clone turned up a few times. The chain is built from TRBV28 and TRBJ2-3; 9 bases map to TRBD2. The germline V gene has CDR1 MDHEN and CDR2 SYDVKM. The J segment lost 7 bases and the V segment lost 6 bases, leaving 11 bases of the junction unmatched. This CDR3 has 15 amino acids. CDR3 bases: TGTGCCAGCAGGCCGCGGGCTAGCGGGGTGCATACGCAGTATTTT. Translation gives CASRPRASGVHTQYF. Full variable domain (rest looked up from reference TRBV28 and TRBJ2-3): DVKVTQSSRYLVKRTGEKVFLECVQDMDHENMFWYRQDPGLGLRLIYFSYDVKMKEKGDIPEGYSVSREKKERFSLILESASTNQTSMYLCASRPRASGVHTQYFGPGTRLTVL.

The chain combines TRBV28 with TRBJ1-2, with D perhaps matching TRBD1 (6 bases). The CDR3 runs 14 residues. Trimming stripped 5 bases from V and 4 bases from J, with 14 bases between. Germline CDR1 MDHEN, CDR2 SYDVKM. CDR3 in amino acids: CASSAVGTPYGYTF. The CDR3 coding sequence is TGTGCCAGCAGTGCCGTTGGGACACCCTATGGCTACACCTTC.

V gene TRBV19 combines with J gene TRBJ1-1; D is ambiguous. This CDR3 has 14 amino acids. Germline CDR1 LNHDA, CDR2 SQIVND (reference sequence). V dropped 10 bases and J dropped 4 bases, with 19 bases sitting between them. CDR3 sequence: CATRQHLEGTEAFF. CDR3 in DNA: TGTGCCACCAGACAACACCTTGAGGGCACTGAAGCTTTCTTT.

This clone was seen only a few times. The CDR3 DNA reads TGTGCCAGTAGTCTACAGGGGGAGAGGTCACCCCTCCACTTT. It translates to CASSLQGERSPLHF. This rearrangement joins TRBV19 to TRBJ1-6; 8 positions match TRBD1. The CDR3 has 14 amino acids. After removal of 5 bases from V and 10 bases from J, the junction contained 7 bases not matched to a gene. The germline V gene encodes CDR1 LNHDA and CDR2 SQIVND (reference sequence).

The CDR3 region has the DNA TGTGCCAGCAACCCCGGCGGGGACAGTCAGTACTTC. This sequence encodes CASNPGGDSQYF. This sequence joins TRBV28 and TRBJ2-4; D may be TRBD1 (7 bases). The CDR3 length is 12 residues. Germline assignment: CDR1 MDHEN and CDR2 SYDVKM. V was cut by 7 bases and J by 12 bases, with 16 bases left in between. Full variable domain (rest looked up from reference TRBV28 and TRBJ2-4): DVKVTQSSRYLVKRTGEKVFLECVQDMDHENMFWYRQDPGLGLRLIYFSYDVKMKEKGDIPEGYSVSREKKERFSLILESASTNQTSMYLCASNPGGDSQYFGAGTRLSVL.

The rearrangement uses TRBV5-1 and TRBJ2-1; D call uncertain. The CDR3 runs to 13 residues. Per the germline V gene, CDR1 is SGHRS and CDR2 is YFSETQ. Trimming left V 0 bases short and J 9 bases short, with 10 bases between. The CDR3 reads CASSLVSAGEQFF. The CDR3 DNA sequence: TGCGCCAGCAGCTTGGTCTCGGCAGGTGAGCAGTTCTTC.

This clone was found once. The chain uses TRBV29-1 and TRBJ2-7; D remains unclear. CDR1 is SQVTM and CDR2 is ANQGSEA in the germline V gene. The CDR3 runs to 12 residues. Trimming pared 4 bases from V and 4 bases from J, leaving 11 bases between. This chain's CDR3 is CSVVQVDYEQYF. The CDR3 nucleotides read TGCAGCGTTGTCCAGGTAGATTACGAGCAGTACTTC.

As to this clone: An end of the junction does not agree with germline; a read error may underlie this. The rearrangement joins TRBV27 to TRBJ2-6; tentatively, D is TRBD1 (5 bases). The CDR3 sequence is 15 residues long. The germline CDR1 and CDR2 sequences are MNHEY and SMNVEV (reference sequence). The CDR3 DNA reads TGTGCCAGCAGTTCACTGCTGTCTGGGGCCAACGGCCTGACTTTC. It yields the protein CASSSLLSGANGLTF.

The rearrangement links TRBV9 to TRBJ2-3; 10 positions match TRBD1. This CDR3 has 16 amino acids. Germline CDR1 reads SGDLS; CDR2 reads YYNGEE. V shed 4 bases and J 5 bases; nucleotides not matched to a gene: 10. The CDR3 loop reads CASSPRGQGLLDTQYF. In nucleotides, the CDR3 is TGTGCCAGCAGCCCTAGGGGACAGGGGCTTCTAGATACGCAGTATTTT. Full variable domain (remainder filled in from reference TRBV9 and TRBJ2-3): DSGVTQTPKHLITATGQRVTLRCSPRSGDLSVYWYQQSLDQGLQFLIQYYNGEERAKGNILERFSAQQFPDLHSELNLSSLELGDSALYFCASSPRGQGLLDTQYFGPGTRLTVL.

This chain's CDR3 is CASSIGTGSYEQYF. CDR3 DNA: TGTGCCAGTAGTATAGGGACAGGCTCCTACGAGCAGTACTTC. The V call is TRBV19, the J call TRBJ2-7; 7 bases are a match to TRBD1. This CDR3 has 14 residues. CDR1 and CDR2 (germline): LNHDA, SQIVND (reference sequence). V was pared by 1 base and J by 0 bases, with 0 bases of the junction left unmatched.

The rearrangement joins TRBV19 to TRBJ1-5; D might be TRBD1 (6 bases). The germline V and J ends were trimmed by 8 bases and 0 bases, with 20 bases remaining between them. This CDR3 spans 17 amino acids. The germline gives CDR1 LNHDA, CDR2 SQIVND (reference sequence). The CDR3 region has the DNA TGTGCCAGTGGCGGGGGCGCGGTCCCTTATAGCAATCAGCCCCAGCATTTT. Translating gives CASGGGAVPYSNQPQHF.

The chain is built from TRBV27 and TRBJ2-3; unclear D gene. This CDR3 is 13 amino acids long. CDR1 is MNHEY, CDR2 SMNVEV, per germline (reference sequence). The V end lost 5 bases, the J end lost 2 bases, and 8 bases lay between the germline ends. The CDR3 DNA reads as TGTGCCAGCAGTCCCTCTTACACAGATACGCAGTATTTT. Its protein product is CASSPSYTDTQYF.